The following is a T cell receptor beta chain sequence with its context. The data are from a study of blood T cell repertoires in COVID-19. The protocol was immunoSEQ multiplex PCR, while the TCRdb copy is restricted to in-frame clones and leaves out a portion. The top ten hold roughly 9% of the sample, which has about 140,000 clones, 77% seen once. The ends lost 5 bases at V and 1 base at J; junction bases unmatched: 5. The germline CDR1 and CDR2 sequences are SGHTA and FQGNSA. This CDR3 spans 15 amino acids. The sample taken for sequencing was peripheral blood. This receptor was obtained from a woman between 45 and 65 years old with active or convalescent COVID-19. This chain links TRBV7-2 with TRBJ1-5; 7 nucleotides match TRBD1. For the CDR3, the DNA is TGTGCCAGCAGCACCTCGGGACAGAGCAATCAGCCCCAGCATTTT. Translated: CASSTSGQSNQPQHF.